The 15 T cell receptor beta chains presented below share a single source sample, sequenced in a study of blood T cells in healthy people across ages. Sample-barcoded 5' priming and a J-beta primer mix drove a second PCR of roughly 6 to 12 cycles. MiXCR, applied by TCRdb to the 5' RACE reads, yields one record per CDR3 protein. Seen here are around 780,000 distinct CDR3 sequences, roughly three fifths observed once, and the top ten hold roughly 25%. The sequencing sample was made of blood. These receptors originate from a man aged 35-49 years in good health.

The chain joins TRBV6-2 or TRBV6-3 to TRBJ2-7, with TRBD1 matching over 7 bases. The ends lost 1 base at V and 0 bases at J; junction bases unmatched: 3. Per germline, CDR1 MNHEY and CDR2 SVGEGT. CDR3 length: 15 residues. The chain's CDR3 is CASSYFGTASYEQYF. The DNA of the CDR3 is TGTGCCAGCAGTTACTTCGGGACAGCCTCCTACGAGCAGTACTTC.

In this sample, this clonotype turned up once. One junction end disagrees with the germline gene, perhaps due to a read error. The chain is built from TRBV13 and TRBJ1-6, with a tentative D call TRBD1 (6 bases). The germline V gene encodes CDR1 PRHDT and CDR2 FYEKMQ (reference sequence). The CDR3 has 15 amino acids. The CDR3 DNA is TGTGCCAGCAGCCGGACAGCCGGGACGAGGTCACCCCTCCGCTTT. Translated: CASSRTAGTRSPLRF. Together with reference TRBV13 and TRBJ1-6, the CDR3 gives the full variable domain: AAGVIQSPRHLIKEKRETATLKCYPIPRHDTVYWYQQGPGQDPQFLISFYEKMQSDKGSIPDRFSAQQFSDYHSELNMSSLELGDSALYFCASSRTAGTRSPLRFGNGTRLTVT.

This clonotype turned up a few times. This sequence joins TRBV27 and TRBJ2-6; D unclear. Germline CDR1 reads MNHEY; CDR2 reads SMNVEV (reference sequence). V was clipped by 8 bases and J by 0 bases, with 17 bases between them. There are 17 residues in the CDR3. CDR3 loop: CASAWPEANSGANVLTF. CDR3 nucleotides: TGTGCCAGCGCGTGGCCAGAAGCAAACTCTGGGGCCAACGTCCTGACTTTC.

This clonotype was counted only a few times. The chain couples TRBV27 to TRBJ2-6; D not resolved. Deletions cut 6 bases from V and 4 bases from J, with 10 bases between. This CDR3 contains 14 residues. Germline CDR1 and CDR2: MNHEY and SMNVEV (reference sequence). CDR3 protein: CASSPPLGANVLTF. The DNA for the CDR3 is TGTGCCAGCAGCCCCCCCCTGGGGGCCAACGTCCTGACTTTC.

The CDR3: CASVIAGGPLDTQYF. CDR3 DNA: TGTGCCAGCGTAATAGCGGGAGGACCCCTGGATACGCAGTATTTT. This chain links TRBV2 with TRBJ2-3; TRBD2 agrees at 10 bases. V lost 8 bases and J lost 6; bases outside the gene matches: 11. The CDR3 has 15 residues. Germline loops: CDR1 SNHLY, CDR2 FYNNEI.

This clonotype turned up a few times. V is TRBV15 and J is TRBJ1-4; D is possibly TRBD1 (5 bases). Trimming left V 1 base short and J 6 bases short, with 12 bases between. Germline V lookup: CDR1 LNHNV, CDR2 YYDKDF (reference sequence). The CDR3 runs 15 residues. The DNA of the CDR3 is TGTGCCACCAGCAGAGTCCAGGGTTGGGATGAAAAACTGTTTTTT. Translation: CATSRVQGWDEKLFF. The variable domain in full, with the rest retrieved from reference TRBV15 and TRBJ1-4, is DAMVIQNPRYQVTQFGKPVTLSCSQTLNHNVMYWYQQKSSQAPKLLFHYYDKDFNNEADTPDNFQSRRPNTSFCFLDIRSPGLGDTAMYLCATSRVQGWDEKLFFGSGTQLSVL.

In this sample, this clonotype turned up many times. This chain connects TRBV20-1 to TRBJ2-6; no clear D gene. The V and J ends lost 5 bases and 0 bases respectively, with 5 bases between them. Germline-derived CDR1 and CDR2 are DFQATT and SNEGSKA (reference sequence). CDR3 size: 13 residues. The CDR3 nucleotides are TGCAGTGCTGCGAACTCTGGGGCCAACGTCCTGACTTTC. Encoded protein: CSAANSGANVLTF.

This chain connects TRBV10-3 to TRBJ1-6, with 8 bases identical to TRBD1. Trimming removed 4 bases from V and 1 base from J; junction bases left unmatched: 9. Germline loops: CDR1 ENHRY, CDR2 SYGVKD. The CDR3 contains 18 residues. CDR3 nucleotides: TGTGCCATCAGTGGTCCGCCGGGACAGGTATCCTATAATTCACCCCTCCACTTT. It is translated as CAISGPPGQVSYNSPLHF.

The rearrangement joins TRBV20-1 to TRBJ1-4; D might be TRBD1 (5 bases). The germline CDR1 and CDR2 sequences are DFQATT and SNEGSKA (reference sequence). CDR3 length equals 14 residues. Trimming took 2 bases from V and 6 from J, leaving 13 bases between them. CDR3: CSARQGSGDEKLFF. CDR3 sequence (DNA): TGCAGTGCTAGACAGGGATCGGGTGATGAAAAACTGTTTTTT.

This clonotype was seen a few times. The chain is built from TRBV4-1 and TRBJ2-7; 13 bases are a match to TRBD2. Germline trimming cut 4 bases from V and 2 bases from J; bases unmatched to any gene: 14. Germline CDR1 reads MGHRA; CDR2 reads YSYEKL. The CDR3 spans 19 residues. CDR3 amino acids: CASSLWTSGSVRIPYEQYF. CDR3 sequence (DNA): TGCGCCAGCAGCCTGTGGACTAGCGGGAGTGTGAGGATCCCCTACGAGCAGTACTTC.

This clonotype was seen repeatedly, ten times or more. V and J are TRBV19 and TRBJ2-5, with TRBD1 as a possible D gene (6 bases). Germline V CDR1 and CDR2: LNHDA, SQIVND (reference sequence). This CDR3 region has 11 residues. V lost 6 bases, J lost 5 bases, and 7 bases lay in between. CDR3 residues: CASRGQETQYF. The DNA for the CDR3 is TGTGCCAGTAGAGGACAGGAGACCCAGTACTTC. The entire variable domain, with the rest obtained from reference TRBV19 and TRBJ2-5, is as follows: DGGITQSPKYLFRKEGQNVTLSCEQNLNHDAMYWYRQDPGQGLRLIYYSQIVNDFQKGDIAEGYSVSREKKESFPLTVTSAQKNPTAFYLCASRGQETQYFGPGTRLLVL.

The chain carries TRBV7-2 and TRBJ2-1; D tentatively fits TRBD1 or TRBD2 (5 bases each). Germline assignment: CDR1 SGHTA and CDR2 FQGNSA. Trimming removed 4 bases at V and 4 bases at J, with 17 bases between. CDR3 length equals 16 residues. CDR3 DNA: TGTGCCAGCAGCTCATCAGGGACCAATCCTTACAATGAGCAGTTCTTC. Encoded protein: CASSSSGTNPYNEQFF. The complete variable domain, with remaining parts taken from reference TRBV7-2 and TRBJ2-1, reads GAGVSQSPSNKVTEKGKDVELRCDPISGHTALYWYRQSLGQGLEFLIYFQGNSAPDKSGLPSDRFSAERTGGSVSTLTIQRTQQEDSAVYLCASSSSGTNPYNEQFFGPGTRLTVL.

This clonotype has more than one count but fewer than ten. The chain joins TRBV4-2 to TRBJ2-3; a possible D gene is TRBD2 (6 bases). V lost 0 bases to trimming and J lost 5 bases, with 12 bases between them. The CDR3 is 15 residues long. The germline V gene encodes CDR1 LGHNA and CDR2 YNFKEQ. This chain's CDR3 is CASSQDGTPGDTQYF. CDR3 DNA: TGTGCCAGCAGCCAAGACGGGACTCCGGGAGATACGCAGTATTTT.

This chain joins TRBV7-9 and TRBJ1-4; D remains unclear. Trimming shortened V by 4 bases and J by 8 bases, and 8 bases separated the two germline ends. Germline V gene lookup returns CDR1 SEHNR and CDR2 FQNEAQ (reference sequence). The CDR3 length is 12 residues. Here the CDR3 DNA reads TGTGCCAGCAGCTCCCTTGGCGAAAAACTGTTTTTT. Protein sequence: CASSSLGEKLFF.

A single count supports this clonotype. At one of its ends the junction is not consistent with the germline gene, which may arise from a read error. The rearrangement joins TRBV12-3 or TRBV12-4 to TRBJ1-2, with TRBD1 matching 11 bases. The CDR3 totals 14 residues. CDR3 sequence: CASSTGTGGHGYTF. In nucleotides, the CDR3 is TGCGCCAGCAGTACCGGGACAGGGGGGCATGGCTACACCTTC.